This T cell receptor (beta chain) was found in a study of cytomegalovirus exposure and HLA in healthy donors (dated by TCRdb to the late 2010s). At the level of the whole study: According to an earlier analysis of 550 to 700 of the donors, 150 million to 200 million T cells yielded 117 million unique TCR beta sequences and roughly 280 Gb of sequence data. Roughly 300 gigabases of sequencing data and around 80 million unique TCR sequences made up an early release that covered roughly 670 HLA-typed donors. Of the roughly 420 genotyped donors, more than 75% were placed in the genetic ancestry cluster associated with self-reported Caucasian donors. The study was designed to test whether signatures of past pathogen exposure could be identified by cataloging public T cell receptors. The study used immunosequencing to profile the T cell repertoires of 666 subjects and linked those repertoires to cytomegalovirus serostatus. Along with the roughly 710-subject first cohort, a separate validation cohort of over 90 different subjects was used. To predict cytomegalovirus infection status, the study combined high-throughput TCR immunosequencing, statistical association of individual TCRs with disease status, and machine learning. In a later analysis, previously published TCR beta repertoires from about 640 donors were re-analyzed and high-resolution HLA genotyping was added so that TCR occurrence patterns could be studied. Rather than using new phenotypic data, the later analysis identified candidate immune exposures from TCR beta sequences and from how often those sequences occurred across donors. To decide whether each TCR beta V gene segment behaved as functional or pseudogenic, an earlier analysis of approximately 590 of the donors relied on high-throughput TCR beta sequencing. Donor age, sex, ethnicity and CMV serostatus were collected together with the repertoire data. In a later genetic analysis, genome-wide SNP genotypes for about 65% of the 666 donors were used, and that subset was treated as a discovery cohort. Every repertoire in the discovery cohort had been generated on one and the same sequencing platform. Class I and class II HLA loci were covered by the typing at four-digit resolution. The number of typed donors differed by locus: roughly 620-640 for A, B, C, DRB1 and DQB1; 500 to 550 for DQA1; fewer than 610 for DPA1; and roughly 470 for DPB1. Roughly 5 DR-DQ haplotypes were handled as single units for association and clustering because linkage in the cohort was strong. Across around 400 genotyped donors of the cohort, an average of 235,054 unique TCR beta nucleotide sequences per donor were sequenced, and approximately 19% of those sequences were non-productive. Points the paper makes about the study in general: A later analysis found that TCR association rates varied across HLA loci, with DRB1 alleles showing the most associated TCRs and HLA-C alleles the fewest. While some public TCRs were present in many individuals, most TCR sequences turned up only very rarely across donors. A further reported finding was that TCR beta sequences accurately predicted the HLA-A and HLA-B alleles for most subjects in the first cohort. Roughly uniform sequencing depth across donors was assumed in presence/absence analyses, although this assumption may not hold. Most CMV-associated TCR beta chains appeared to be HLA-restricted in a later analysis, and the HLA associations seemed to be driven largely by CMV exposure. Linkage disequilibrium might explain the correlated functional status among segregating V segments, but an unknown experimental factor could not be excluded. A later analysis reported that several top co-occurrence clusters appeared linked to parvovirus B19, influenza, CMV and Epstein-Barr virus. Immune exposure information for the cohort was limited to CMV serostatus. The sequencing pipeline was judged likely to have produced a cluster of highly shared sequence variants as a technical artifact. In the study, 150 to 200 TCR beta chains were listed as associated with cytomegalovirus. V-gene and J-gene trimming of TCR beta chains was associated with a missense DCLRE1C variant in a later genetic analysis, and the association was replicated in an independent cohort. In this cohort, only TCR beta chains were sequenced, and detectable features were limited by the absence of alpha or paired-chain data. Assigning TCR associations to individual alleles was difficult when HLA alleles, especially DR and DQ, strongly co-occurred. According to a later genetic analysis, donors in an Asian-associated ancestry cluster had fewer N-insertions in productive TCRs than the roughly 700-donor mean. According to the authors, the approach could potentially be generalized to other disease states and immunological phenotypes. Because HLA typing was missing for some donors at each locus, association tests included only the typed subset. Cytomegalovirus status was reported to be diagnosed by the classifier with high specificity and sensitivity in both the original and validation cohorts. In a later analysis, 15,000 to 20,000 TCR beta sequences were associated with specific HLA alleles at a false discovery rate of 0.05. Roughly 17 rarely observed V segments, including chromosome 9 orphons, were excluded from the earlier analysis of approximately 500 of the donors because counts were too low. Some IMGT-functional V segments, including TRBV6-2 and TRBV6-3, could not be told apart with the 87-base-pair reads, so those segments were excluded. In vitro tests confirmed that a few of the cytomegalovirus-associated TCR beta chains recognize cytomegalovirus antigens. In an earlier analysis of roughly 560 of the donors, most TCR beta V segments were observed in productive rearrangements about 87% or about 30% of the time, broadly matching IMGT annotations. In a later analysis, HLA-associated TCR beta chains were found to be more clonally expanded and to have lower generation probabilities than equally common non-associated chains.

In total, 666 healthy bone marrow donors made up the cohort. At the time of sampling, all cohort members were nominally healthy, though unrecorded immune exposures were likely present. The donor tested CMV seropositive, placing the donor among the 250 to 350 seropositive members of the cohort. Each donor provided a peripheral blood sample, and peripheral blood mononuclear cells were used for TCR beta sequencing. The Qiagen DNeasy Blood Extraction Kit was used to extract genomic DNA from the blood cell samples. The method was the immunoSEQ multiplex PCR assay. A mixture of 60 forward primers for TCR Vbeta segments and 13 reverse primers for TCR Jbeta segments was used in the multiplex PCR. The CDR3 region of rearranged TCR beta genes was amplified from genomic DNA with a multiplex PCR assay. Amplified TCR beta libraries were sequenced as 87-base-pair reads on the Illumina HiSeq System. Per the authors' processing: Across the 670 or so repertoires, a later analysis counted 80 million or so unique TCR beta chains, approximately 12 million of which were shared by at least two donors. Raw reads were error-corrected and collapsed into unique sequences by a nearest-neighbor algorithm in which closely related sequences were merged to remove PCR and sequencing errors. CDR3 sequences were aligned to IMGT reference sequences to assign V, D and J gene segments. For a sequence to be retained, a match of at least six nucleotides to both a V gene segment and a J gene segment was required. Rearrangements were called productive when the CDR3 lacked stop codons and stayed in frame with V and J; all others were non-productive. CDR3 was defined according to IMGT convention as the region running from the second conserved V-encoded cysteine to the conserved J-encoded phenylalanine. The earlier analysis of about 500 of the donors excluded sequences that lacked an unambiguous match to a single V gene segment. In an earlier analysis of approximately 610 of the donors, V segments were called functional above 56.7% productive rearrangements and were called segregating when the between-donor standard deviation exceeded 5%. A statistical classification framework was built for diagnosing cytomegalovirus status from the catalog of TCR beta chain sequences. A later analysis assigned V and J genes by comparing TCR nucleotide sequences with IMGT/GENE-DB human TR gene sequences. The TCRdist pipeline was used in a later analysis to assign CDR3 sequences and most-parsimonious VDJ recombination scenarios. In a later analysis, every TCR beta chain was defined by the combination of its CDR3 amino acid sequence and its V-gene family, and reads without a unique V-gene family were dropped. To address suspected cross-contamination and a sequencing artifact, a later analysis removed 592 highly shared, low-generation-probability nucleotide sequences. A later analysis calculated a clonal expansion index for each public chain from normalized within-repertoire ranks of inferred template counts. In a later analysis, generation probabilities were computed with a VDJ recombination model fitted to out-of-frame rearrangements, and the resulting probabilities were checked against IGoR. In a later analysis, TCR-TCR, TCR-HLA and TCR-CMV co-occurrence was scored with hypergeometric tests, and a repertoire-size bias correction was applied to TCR pairs. To estimate false discovery rates, a later analysis permuted the HLA or CMV assignments 20 times. In a later analysis, co-occurring TCRs were grouped using DBSCAN, with TCRdist sequence similarity added in when clustering inside HLA-allele-positive subsets. Repertoires with fewer than 30,000 or more than 120,000 public chains, plus five repertoires with anomalous nucleotide sharing, were excluded from co-occurrence clustering. This immuneACCESS table, as held by TCRdb, lists in-frame sequences with V and J called but not all clones. Of the missing ones, under half trace to an unresolved V gene in checked studies; the others have no known cause. That table furnishes V, J and clone size, whereas the DNA furnished D and trimming. This sample comprises under 150,000 clones, 65% to 85% of them detected only once. The ten largest account for around 7% of the sample.

As regards this clone: The antigen it recognizes is unknown. No much larger clone exists at a distance of one base, and base qualities are not known.

CDR1 and CDR2, per the germline V gene, are SGDLS and YYNGEE. Compared with germline, V lacks 4 bases and J lacks 4 bases; bases without a gene match: 12. The CDR3 numbers 16 residues from cysteine through phenylalanine. Kept here is only the CDR3 DNA, which spans 48 bases and is read in frame from base 1. The chain employs TRBV9 and TRBJ2-5, and 8 bases in between align with TRBD1. This receptor was taken from a woman in her thirties or forties in good health and CMV-seropositive. Sequencing was performed on PBMCs. The CDR3 region: CASSPDIQGGAETQYF. At the DNA level, the sequence is TGTGCCAGCAGCCCAGACATACAGGGGGGAGCAGAGACCCAGTACTTC.